This T cell receptor (beta chain) derives from a study of cytomegalovirus exposure and HLA in healthy donors (dated by TCRdb to between 2016 and 2019). Regarding the complete study: An earlier analysis of 550 to 700 of the donors reported about 250 Gb of sequence data and some 120 million unique TCR beta sequences from about 179 million T cells. Approximately 300 gigabases of sequencing data and about 92 million unique TCR sequences made up an early release that covered several hundred HLA-typed donors. Of the roughly 400 genotyped donors, 65% to 90% fell in the genetic ancestry cluster associated with self-reported Caucasian donors. The study aimed to test whether signatures of past pathogen exposure could be identified by cataloging public T cell receptors. The study used immunosequencing to profile the T cell repertoires of 666 subjects and linked those repertoires to cytomegalovirus serostatus. Besides the first cohort of 666 subjects, a separate validation cohort made up of 120 different subjects was used. To predict cytomegalovirus infection status, the study brought together high-throughput TCR immunosequencing, statistical association of individual TCRs with disease status, and machine learning. In a later analysis, previously published TCR beta repertoires from 666 donors were re-analyzed and high-resolution HLA genotyping was added so that TCR occurrence patterns could be studied. The later analysis used no new phenotypic data to find candidate immune exposures, relying instead on TCR beta sequences and their occurrence across donors. In an earlier analysis of 550 to 700 of the donors, high-throughput TCR beta sequencing was used to judge whether each TCR beta V gene segment behaved as functional or pseudogenic. Donor age, sex, ethnicity and CMV serostatus were compiled together with the repertoire data. Genome-wide SNP genotypes for about 55% of the 666 donors were used in a later genetic analysis, which treated that subset as a discovery cohort. All discovery cohort repertoires had been generated using a single sequencing platform. HLA typing covered class I and class II loci at four-digit resolution. Typing coverage varied by locus: about 620-630 donors for A, B, C, DRB1 and DQB1; 522 for DQA1; more than 600 for DPA1; roughly 450 for DPB1. Several DR-DQ haplotypes were treated as single units for association and clustering because of strong linkage in the cohort. On average, roughly 240,000 unique TCR beta nucleotide sequences were sequenced per donor among 300 to 500 genotyped donors of the cohort, with approximately 18% of those sequences being non-productive.

Preparation of the library involved the immunoSEQ multiplex PCR assay. For the multiplex PCR, a mixture combining 60 forward primers for TCR Vbeta segments and 13 reverse primers for TCR Jbeta segments was used. A multiplex PCR assay on genomic DNA amplified the CDR3 region of rearranged TCR beta genes. The amplified TCR beta libraries were sequenced on the Illumina HiSeq System as 87-base-pair reads. Per the original workflow: Across the 700 or so repertoires, a later analysis counted tens of millions of unique TCR beta chains, about 10 million of which were shared by at least two donors. Raw reads were error-corrected and collapsed into unique sequences with a nearest-neighbor algorithm that merged closely related sequences to remove PCR and sequencing errors. CDR3 sequences were aligned to IMGT reference sequences to assign V, D and J gene segments. For a sequence to be retained, a match of at least six nucleotides to both a V gene segment and a J gene segment was required. Rearrangements were classified as productive when the CDR3 lacked stop codons and remained in frame with V and J, and all other rearrangements were classified as non-productive. Following IMGT convention, CDR3 was defined as the stretch from the second conserved V-encoded cysteine to the conserved J-encoded phenylalanine. Sequences without an unambiguous match to a single V gene segment were excluded from the earlier analysis of about 630 of the donors. An earlier analysis of over 450 of the donors classified V segments as functional when productive rearrangements were above 56.7% and as segregating when the standard deviation between donors was above 5%. A statistical classification framework was built for diagnosing cytomegalovirus status from the catalog of TCR beta chain sequences. In a later analysis, TCR nucleotide sequences were compared against IMGT/GENE-DB human TR gene sequences so that V and J genes could be assigned. Using the TCRdist pipeline, a later analysis assigned CDR3 sequences along with most-parsimonious VDJ recombination scenarios. In a later analysis, each TCR beta chain was defined by its CDR3 amino acid sequence together with its V-gene family, and reads lacking a unique V-gene family were excluded. To address suspected cross-contamination and a sequencing artifact, a later analysis removed 592 highly shared, low-generation-probability nucleotide sequences. For each public chain, a later analysis derived a clonal expansion index from normalized ranks of inferred template counts within each repertoire. A later analysis computed generation probabilities with a VDJ recombination model fitted to out-of-frame rearrangements, and checked the results against IGoR. In a later analysis, TCR-TCR, TCR-HLA and TCR-CMV co-occurrence was scored with hypergeometric tests, and a repertoire-size bias correction was applied to TCR pairs. False discovery rates were estimated in a later analysis by permuting HLA or CMV assignments 20 times. In a later analysis, co-occurring TCRs were grouped using DBSCAN, and TCRdist sequence similarity was added for clustering within HLA-allele-positive subsets. Co-occurrence clustering excluded repertoires with fewer than 30,000 or more than 120,000 public chains, plus five with anomalous nucleotide sharing. TCRdb's version of the immuneACCESS table is confined to in-frame rearrangements and falls short of the full clone set. An unresolved V gene accounts for under half of the shortfall where checked; the remainder is of unknown origin. V and J calls and clone size follow that table, whereas D and trimming were derived from the DNA. Recorded for this sample are 90,000 to 140,000 clones; over 75% of them occurred a single time. Over 6.5% of the sample comes from the top ten.

Inclusive of the bounding cysteine and phenylalanine, the CDR3 is 14 residues long. This entry keeps only the CDR3 DNA: 42 bases, framed from base 1. From a lookup of the germline V gene, CDR1 and CDR2 are MDHEN and SYDVKM. The germline V end is reduced by 6 bases and the J end by 2 bases; junction bases left unmatched: 2. In total, 630 or so healthy bone marrow donors made up the cohort. All cohort members were sampled while nominally healthy, although unrecorded immune exposures were likely present. The donor was CMV seropositive and belonged to the group of more than 250 seropositive cohort members. A peripheral blood sample was provided by each donor, and peripheral blood mononuclear cells were used for TCR beta sequencing. The Qiagen DNeasy Blood Extraction Kit was used to extract genomic DNA from the blood cell samples. General findings and caveats noted by the study authors: A further reported finding was that TCR beta sequences accurately predicted the HLA-A and HLA-B alleles for most subjects in the first cohort. A later genetic analysis reported fewer N-insertions in productive TCRs among donors in an Asian-associated ancestry cluster than the roughly 700-donor mean. A few of the identified cytomegalovirus-associated TCR beta chains were confirmed in vitro to be specific for cytomegalovirus antigens. Immune exposure information for the cohort was limited to CMV serostatus. The authors suggested that the approach could potentially be generalized to other disease states and immunological phenotypes. Most TCR sequences were seen in very few donors, while some public TCRs were found in many individuals. The study listed 150 to 200 TCR beta chains as associated with cytomegalovirus. Correlated functional status among segregating V segments might reflect linkage disequilibrium, but an unknown experimental factor could not be ruled out. Several of the top co-occurrence clusters appeared to be linked to parvovirus B19, influenza, CMV and Epstein-Barr virus, according to a later analysis. Because HLA typing was missing for some donors at each locus, association tests included only the typed subset. Presence/absence analyses assumed roughly uniform sequencing depth across donors, an assumption that may not hold. In a later analysis, HLA-associated TCR beta chains showed more clonal expansion and lower generation probabilities than non-associated chains that were equally common. A group of highly shared sequence variants was considered likely to be a technical artifact of the sequencing pipeline. Most CMV-associated TCR beta chains appeared to be HLA-restricted in a later analysis, and the HLA associations seemed to be driven largely by CMV exposure. According to a later analysis, TCR association rates differed among HLA loci, with DRB1 alleles showing the most associated TCRs and HLA-C alleles showing the fewest. V-gene and J-gene trimming of TCR beta chains was associated with a missense DCLRE1C variant in a later genetic analysis, and the association was replicated in an independent cohort. The 87-base-pair reads could not distinguish some IMGT-functional V segments, including TRBV6-2 and TRBV6-3, so those segments were excluded. When HLA alleles, especially DR and DQ, strongly co-occurred, TCR associations were difficult to assign to individual alleles. At a false discovery rate of 0.05, a later analysis linked around 15,000 TCR beta sequences to specific HLA alleles. Cytomegalovirus status was reported to be diagnosed by the classifier with high specificity and sensitivity in both the original and validation cohorts. The cohort was sequenced for TCR beta chains only, and without alpha or paired-chain data the features that could be detected were limited. In an earlier analysis of 587 of the donors, most TCR beta V segments appeared in productive rearrangements about 87% or about 30% of the time, broadly matching IMGT annotations. About 17 rarely observed V segments, including chromosome 9 orphons, were excluded from the earlier analysis of some 590 of the donors because counts were too low.

A note on this clone: Its binding antigen is unknown. The input lacks base qualities; no much larger clone sits a single base away.

The sequence was obtained from a woman between 35 and 50 years old in good health and CMV-seropositive. This receptor chain uses TRBV28 and TRBJ1-4, and TRBD1 matches 8 of the central bases. The sequencing input was PBMCs. The DNA sequence is as follows: TGTGCCAGCAGACGACAGGGGACTAATGAAAAACTGTTTTTT. Its translation is CASRRQGTNEKLFF. The variable domain in full, with residues beyond the CDR3 obtained from the reference TRBV28 and TRBJ1-4 genes, is DVKVTQSSRYLVKRTGEKVFLECVQDMDHENMFWYRQDPGLGLRLIYFSYDVKMKEKGDIPEGYSVSREKKERFSLILESASTNQTSMYLCASRRQGTNEKLFFGSGTQLSVL.